The 32 T cell receptor beta chains reported below all come from one sample, sequenced in a study of blood T cells in healthy people across ages. Next came a second PCR, run for about 6 to 12 cycles, which used a sample-barcoded 5' primer along with a J-beta primer mix. TCRdb re-analysed the 5' RACE reads in MiXCR, keeping a single row per CDR3 protein. Among 250,000 to 300,000 distinct CDR3 sequences, roughly 27% were seen once, and the ten largest hold over 25%. What was sequenced was blood. Receptor source: a woman between 70 and 85 years old in good health.

The chain has TRBV20-1 and TRBJ2-5; tentative D call: TRBD1 (6 bases). The CDR3 spans 12 residues. The V gene lost 4 bases and the J gene lost 6 bases, with 12 bases spanning the gap. CDR1 and CDR2 from the germline V gene are DFQATT and SNEGSKA (reference sequence). Written as DNA, the CDR3 is TGCAGTGCTACCGCAGGGGATAAGACCCAGTACTTC. This translates into CSATAGDKTQYF.

This clonotype was seen more than once but under ten times. The V and J genes are TRBV6-2 or TRBV6-3 and TRBJ2-5; the D gene could be TRBD1 or TRBD2 (7 bases each). Between the trimmed V and J ends, which lost 6 bases and 1 base, there was a span of 15 bases. The germline V gene encodes CDR1 MNHEY and CDR2 SVGEGT. The CDR3 is 15 residues long. For the CDR3, the DNA is TGTGCCAGCAGACGACAGGGAGGGGGCCAAGAGACCCAGTACTTC. Amino acids: CASRRQGGGQETQYF.

The genes are TRBV6-1 and TRBJ2-7; D perhaps matches TRBD1 (6 bases). The J call may be mistaken, given a closer DNA end match to TRBJ2-5. This CDR3 spans 16 amino acids. The V gene's germline CDR1 is MNHNS and CDR2 SASEGT. This CDR3 reads CASSEFETGESETQYF. In DNA, the CDR3 is TGTGCCAGCAGCGAATTCGAGACAGGCGAATCGGAGACCCAGTACTTC.

The chain couples TRBV2 to TRBJ2-1, with D possibly TRBD1 on 5 matching bases. Germline CDR1 and CDR2: SNHLY and FYNNEI. Between the trimmed V and J ends, which lost 6 bases and 0 bases, there was a span of 9 bases. CDR3 length: 14 amino acids. Written as DNA, the CDR3 is TGTGCCAGCAGCAGGGCGAGCTCCTACAATGAGCAGTTCTTC. The encoded protein is CASSRASSYNEQFF.

This clonotype appeared a few times. This chain uses TRBV20-1 with TRBJ2-2; 7 nucleotides match TRBD1. The length of the CDR3 is 17 residues. V gave up 0 bases and J gave up 4 bases; unmatched junction bases: 11. Germline assignment: CDR1 DFQATT and CDR2 SNEGSKA (reference sequence). The DNA for the CDR3 is TGCAGTGCTAGAGACCCTCGACAGGGTTCGAGCACCGGGGAGCTGTTTTTT. It translates to CSARDPRQGSSTGELFF.

This clonotype has a handful of counts. At one end, the junction sequence differs from germline, possibly due to a read error. The rearrangement joins TRBV15 to TRBJ2-7; the D gene is possibly TRBD1 (6 bases). Looked up from germline, CDR1 is LNHNV and CDR2 is YYDKDF (reference sequence). The CDR3 is 15 amino acids. CDR3 residues: CATGSATGRYNEQYF. The CDR3 DNA reads TGTGCCACCGGCAGCGCTACAGGGCGTTACAACGAGCAGTACTTC.

This clonotype was counted a few times. The CDR3 bases are TGTGCCAGCAAAAGTGACAGCGGGAGCTACAATGAGCAGTTCTTC. It yields the protein CASKSDSGSYNEQFF. The gene calls are TRBV28 and TRBJ2-1; 8 positions agree with TRBD2. Germline loops: CDR1 MDHEN, CDR2 SYDVKM. V trimming: 7 bases; J trimming: 3 bases; junction bases outside the gene matches: 8. The CDR3 is 15 amino acids.

Ten or more counts support this clonotype. V usage is TRBV10-3 and J usage is TRBJ2-7; 10 bases are a match to TRBD1. Losses at the gene ends were 7 bases for V and 0 bases for J; bases not matched to a gene: 12. The germline V gene encodes CDR1 ENHRY and CDR2 SYGVKD. The CDR3 runs 17 residues. The CDR3 spells CAINPGQGTVGSYEQYF. CDR3 nucleotides: TGTGCCATCAATCCGGGACAGGGGACGGTGGGCTCCTACGAGCAGTACTTC.

The chain joins TRBV18 to TRBJ1-1; 7 nucleotides align to TRBD1. Germline V gene data show CDR1 as KGHSH and CDR2 as LQKENI. V was clipped by 0 bases and J by 0 bases; unmatched bases: 1. CDR3 length: 15 residues. The DNA of the CDR3 is TGTGCCAGCTCACCACCGGGACAGATGAACACTGAAGCTTTCTTT. Its protein product is CASSPPGQMNTEAFF.

This rearrangement joins TRBV12-3 or TRBV12-4 to TRBJ1-3, with D hard to call. Deletions cut 3 bases from V and 0 bases from J, with 12 bases between. The CDR3 contains 16 residues. The DNA of the CDR3 is TGTGCCAGCAGTTTTATTGGACGGAGCTCTGGAAACACCATATATTTT. Translated, it gives CASSFIGRSSGNTIYF.

This clonotype was seen more than once but under ten times. J is TRBJ2-7 and V is TRBV7-9, with a possible D match to TRBD2 (6 bases). The ends were cut back, 3 bases at V and 2 bases at J, with 20 bases in the middle. CDR1 SEHNR and CDR2 FQNEAQ come from the germline V gene (reference sequence). CDR3 length: 17 amino acids. CDR3 protein: CASSFGIGVAVTYEQYF. CDR3 nucleotides: TGTGCCAGCAGCTTTGGTATCGGGGTAGCGGTGACCTACGAGCAGTACTTC.

A few counts support this clonotype. J is TRBJ2-5 and V is TRBV29-1, with 7 bases matching TRBD1. From germline, CDR1 is SQVTM and CDR2 ANQGSEA. The V segment lost 5 bases and the J segment 5 bases; nucleotides outside the gene matches: 8. The length of the CDR3 is 13 residues. Written as DNA, the CDR3 is TGCAGCGTTAAGACAGGGACGGGGGAGACCCAGTACTTC. This gives the protein CSVKTGTGETQYF.

The gene calls are TRBV29-1 and TRBJ2-5, with 10 bases matching TRBD2. This CDR3 has 14 residues. Germline V gene lookup returns CDR1 SQVTM and CDR2 ANQGSEA. With V trimmed by 8 bases and J by 5 bases, 11 bases remained unmatched. In nucleotides, the CDR3 is TGCAGCTCCACACTAGCGGGGCGATGGGAGACCCAGTACTTC. Residues: CSSTLAGRWETQYF.

In DNA, the CDR3 is TGTGCCACCAGCAGACCGGGACTAGCGGGAGGGAAGCTGCAAGAGACCCAGTACTTC. It codes for CATSRPGLAGGKLQETQYF. The V call is TRBV15, the J call TRBJ2-5, with 16 bases identical to TRBD2. Germline CDR1 and CDR2: LNHNV and YYDKDF (reference sequence). The junction had 8 bases not matched to a gene; V was cut back by 2 bases and J by 2 bases. The CDR3 runs to 19 residues.

The V and J genes are TRBV4-1 and TRBJ2-1; TRBD2 matches 9 bases. J gave up 4 bases and V 5 bases, and 12 bases lay outside the gene matches. Germline-derived CDR1 and CDR2 are MGHRA and YSYEKL. This CDR3 has 17 residues. In DNA, the CDR3 is TGCGCCAGCAGCTTCAACCCCGCTAGCGGGATTTACAATGAGCAGTTCTTC. Protein product: CASSFNPASGIYNEQFF.

The J gene is TRBJ2-3, the V gene TRBV14; D is unresolved. The CDR3 runs to 14 residues. Trimming shortened V by 8 bases and J by 6 bases, and 18 bases separated the two germline ends. From germline, CDR1 is SGHDN and CDR2 FVKESK. The CDR3 DNA is TGTGCCAGCTCCTCACGCAGGAGTCCGGATACGCAGTATTTT. Protein product: CASSSRRSPDTQYF. Full variable domain (remainder filled in from reference TRBV14 and TRBJ2-3): EAGVTQFPSHSVIEKGQTVTLRCDPISGHDNLYWYRRVMGKEIKFLLHFVKESKQDESGMPNNRFLAERTGGTYSTLKVQPAELEDSGVYFCASSSRRSPDTQYFGPGTRLTVL.

There are a few counts of this clonotype. This sequence joins TRBV19 and TRBJ2-1, with 7 bases lining up with TRBD2. Germline V gene sequence: CDR1 LNHDA, CDR2 SQIVND (reference sequence). The CDR3 runs 13 residues. J gave up 6 bases and V 7 bases, and 6 bases lay outside the gene matches. CDR3 nucleotides: TGTGCCAGTAAGCGGGGAGGGATCAATGAGCAGTTCTTC. This translates into CASKRGGINEQFF. Variable domain in full (rest from reference TRBV19 and TRBJ2-1): DGGITQSPKYLFRKEGQNVTLSCEQNLNHDAMYWYRQDPGQGLRLIYYSQIVNDFQKGDIAEGYSVSREKKESFPLTVTSAQKNPTAFYLCASKRGGINEQFFGPGTRLTVL.

The V call is TRBV28, the J call TRBJ1-4; D may be TRBD1 (5 bases). CDR1 is MDHEN and CDR2 is SYDVKM in the germline V gene. Trimming removed 4 bases at V and 6 bases at J, with 18 bases between. The CDR3 is made up of 16 amino acids. The DNA for the CDR3 is TGTGCCAGCAGTTCGAGTTCCGGGACGTCTCATGAAAAACTGTTTTTT. This codes for CASSSSSGTSHEKLFF.

The gene calls are TRBV11-2 and TRBJ1-2; unclear D gene. V lost 4 bases and J 2 bases, leaving 17 bases between the germline ends. Germline loops: CDR1 SGHAT, CDR2 FQNNGV. The CDR3 spans 16 residues. Here the CDR3 reads CASSSRPRGLNYGYTF. In DNA form, the CDR3 reads TGTGCCAGCAGCTCCCGACCTCGTGGTCTCAACTATGGCTACACCTTC.

This rearrangement joins TRBV7-2 to TRBJ2-5, with D perhaps TRBD1 (6 bases). This CDR3 spans 15 amino acids. In germline, CDR1 is SGHTA, CDR2 FQGNSA. V was clipped by 1 base and J by 2 bases, with 11 bases between them. In DNA form, the CDR3 reads TGTGCCAGCAGCTTAGGAGCAGGGGCGCAAGAGACCCAGTACTTC. This sequence encodes CASSLGAGAQETQYF.

The rearrangement links TRBV18 to TRBJ2-7, with a weak D call TRBD2 (5 bases). The germline gives CDR1 KGHSH, CDR2 LQKENI. This CDR3 is built from 13 residues. V was shortened by 0 bases and J by 4 bases, with 7 bases between the two germline ends. CDR3 bases: TGTGCCAGCTCACCACCCACTAGATACGAGCAGTACTTC. Its translation is CASSPPTRYEQYF.

In this sample, this clonotype turned up a few times. The chain carries TRBV12-3 or TRBV12-4 and TRBJ1-2; D is possibly TRBD1 (6 bases). This CDR3 contains 13 residues. The V gene lost 5 bases and the J gene lost 4 bases, with 11 bases spanning the gap. In nucleotides, the CDR3 is TGTGCCAGCAGTCCCCGGGGGCGCTATGGCTACACCTTC. It yields the protein CASSPRGRYGYTF.

The chain links TRBV5-4 to TRBJ2-3; 8 nucleotides line up with TRBD1. The germline V gene encodes CDR1 SGHNT and CDR2 YYREEE (reference sequence). The V and J ends lost 0 bases and 0 bases, in that order; junction bases with no gene match: 3. The CDR3 consists of 16 residues. In nucleotides, the CDR3 is TGTGCCAGCAGCTTGGCAGGGGGCGCAAGCACAGATACGCAGTATTTT. This translates into CASSLAGGASTDTQYF.

Remarks on this clonotype: One junction end does not reproduce the germline sequence, and a read error may be involved. The chain carries TRBV2 and TRBJ1-2; D might be TRBD1 (6 bases). The CDR3 totals 12 residues. Germline-derived CDR1 and CDR2 are SNHLY and FYNNEI. The CDR3 here is CASSGGGHGCTF. The CDR3 bases are TGTGCCAGCAGTGGTGGGGGGCATGGCTGCACCTTC.

This clonotype has only one observation. The genes are TRBV29-1 and TRBJ1-2; D gene ambiguous. This CDR3 contains 14 residues. Per the germline V gene, CDR1 is SQVTM and CDR2 is ANQGSEA. V was pared by 4 bases and J by 0 bases, with 12 bases between. The CDR3 reads CSVVDTCSNYGYTF. The CDR3 nucleotides are TGCAGCGTTGTTGACACCTGCTCTAACTATGGCTACACCTTC.

This clonotype was found a few times. Here the CDR3 reads CSARSMRDEKLFF. CDR3 coding DNA: TGCAGTGCGCGAAGCATGAGGGATGAAAAACTGTTTTTT. The chain couples TRBV20-1 to TRBJ1-4; D remains unclear. Germline CDR1 is DFQATT and CDR2 is SNEGSKA (reference sequence). This CDR3 contains 13 residues. The ends were cut back, 6 bases at V and 6 bases at J, with 14 bases in the middle.

This clonotype turned up a few times. The chain recombines TRBV9 with TRBJ2-7; D is possibly TRBD1 or TRBD2 (5 bases each). V lost 1 base and J 2 bases, leaving 13 bases between the germline ends. CDR1 and CDR2 from the germline V gene are SGDLS and YYNGEE. The CDR3 has 15 residues. The CDR3 nucleotides read TGTGCCAGCAGCGTAAGCAGGGACGGACCCTACGAGCAGTACTTC. Amino acids: CASSVSRDGPYEQYF.

This clonotype was observed a few times. The rearrangement joins TRBV28 to TRBJ1-1; D unresolved. V gave up 6 bases and J gave up 1 base, with 6 bases separating them. The CDR3 loop spans 12 amino acids. From germline, CDR1 is MDHEN and CDR2 SYDVKM. Written as DNA, the CDR3 is TGTGCCAGCAGAGACAAGAACACTGAAGCTTTCTTT. Protein sequence: CASRDKNTEAFF.

The gene calls are TRBV10-3 and TRBJ1-5; 8 nucleotides agree with TRBD1. After removal of 5 bases from V and 5 bases from J, the junction contained 8 bases not matched to a gene. Germline V gene lookup returns CDR1 ENHRY and CDR2 SYGVKD. This CDR3 region has 15 residues. CDR3: CAISKTGVEDQPQHF. The CDR3 bases are TGTGCCATCAGTAAGACAGGGGTTGAGGATCAGCCCCAGCATTTT.

The rearrangement links TRBV11-2 to TRBJ1-2; 7 positions match TRBD1. CDR3 length: 15 residues. With 5 bases clipped from V and 6 bases from J, the junction kept 12 bases outside the gene matches. The germline V gene has CDR1 SGHAT and CDR2 FQNNGV. CDR3 bases: TGTGCCAGCAGCCCAGACAGGGTTACGCGAAATGGCTACACCTTC. Translation gives CASSPDRVTRNGYTF.

The chain employs TRBV3-1 and TRBJ2-7; 7 nucleotides match TRBD2. Looked up from germline, CDR1 is LGHDT and CDR2 is YNNKEL (reference sequence). The CDR3 covers 15 residues. The junction had 5 bases not matched to a gene; V was cut back by 2 bases and J by 1 base. The CDR3 loop is CASSQQRGASYEQYF. CDR3 nucleotides: TGTGCCAGCAGCCAACAGCGGGGAGCGTCCTACGAGCAGTACTTC.

The CDR3 nucleotides are TGTGCCAGCACCGAGGGTGCGGGGGATGGGAAACTGTTTTTT. It is translated as CASTEGAGDGKLFF. V and J are TRBV6-6 and TRBJ1-4; tentatively, D is TRBD1 (5 bases). The germline V gene has CDR1 MNHNY and CDR2 SVGAGI (reference sequence). V lost 7 bases and J 11 bases, leaving 20 bases between the germline ends. The length of the CDR3 is 14 residues.